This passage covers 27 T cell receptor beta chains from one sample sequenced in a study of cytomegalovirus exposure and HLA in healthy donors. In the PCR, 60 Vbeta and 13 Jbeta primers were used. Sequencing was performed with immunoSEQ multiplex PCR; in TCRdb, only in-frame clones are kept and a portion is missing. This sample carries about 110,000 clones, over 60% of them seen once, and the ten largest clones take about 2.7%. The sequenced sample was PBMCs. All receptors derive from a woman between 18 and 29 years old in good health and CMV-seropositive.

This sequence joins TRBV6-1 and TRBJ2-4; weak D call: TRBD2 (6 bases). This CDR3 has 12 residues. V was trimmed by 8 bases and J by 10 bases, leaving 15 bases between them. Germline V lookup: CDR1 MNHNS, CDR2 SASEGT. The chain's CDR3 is CASSGGAGIQYF. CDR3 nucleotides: TGTGCCAGCTCAGGCGGGGCGGGGATTCAGTACTTC.

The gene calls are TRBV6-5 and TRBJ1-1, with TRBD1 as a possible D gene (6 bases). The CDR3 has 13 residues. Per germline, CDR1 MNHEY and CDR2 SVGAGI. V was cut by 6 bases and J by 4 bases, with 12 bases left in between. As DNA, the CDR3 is TGTGCCAGCAGACAGGGCTTTCTCACTGAAGCTTTCTTT. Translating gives CASRQGFLTEAFF.

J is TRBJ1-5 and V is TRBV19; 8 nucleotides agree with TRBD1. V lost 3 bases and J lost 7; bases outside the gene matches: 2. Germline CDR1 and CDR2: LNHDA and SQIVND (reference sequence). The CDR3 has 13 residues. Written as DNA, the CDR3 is TGTGCCAGTAGTATCAGGGGGCACCAGCCCCAGCATTTT. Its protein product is CASSIRGHQPQHF.

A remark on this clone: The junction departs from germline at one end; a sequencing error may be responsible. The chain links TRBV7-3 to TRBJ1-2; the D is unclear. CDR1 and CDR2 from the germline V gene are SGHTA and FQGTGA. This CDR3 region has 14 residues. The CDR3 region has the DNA TGTGCCAGCAGCTTAAACGGCGGAAACTATGGCTACAACTTC. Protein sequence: CASSLNGGNYGYNF.

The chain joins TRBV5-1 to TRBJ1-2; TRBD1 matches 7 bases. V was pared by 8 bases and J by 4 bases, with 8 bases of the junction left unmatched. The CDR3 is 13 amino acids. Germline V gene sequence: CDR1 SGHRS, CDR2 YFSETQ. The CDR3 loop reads CASGQADSYGYTF. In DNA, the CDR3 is TGCGCCAGTGGACAGGCGGATTCCTATGGCTACACCTTC. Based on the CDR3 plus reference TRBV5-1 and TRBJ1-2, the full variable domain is KAGVTQTPRYLIKTRGQQVTLSCSPISGHRSVSWYQQTPGQGLQFLFEYFSETQRNKGNFPGRFSGRQFSNSRSEMNVSTLELGDSALYLCASGQADSYGYTFGSGTRLTVV.

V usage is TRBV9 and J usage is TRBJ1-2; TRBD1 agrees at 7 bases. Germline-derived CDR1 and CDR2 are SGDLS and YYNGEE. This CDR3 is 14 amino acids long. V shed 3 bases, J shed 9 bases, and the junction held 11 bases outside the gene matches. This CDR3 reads CASSALTGIGSYTF. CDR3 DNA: TGTGCCAGCAGCGCTCTGACAGGGATAGGGAGCTACACCTTC.

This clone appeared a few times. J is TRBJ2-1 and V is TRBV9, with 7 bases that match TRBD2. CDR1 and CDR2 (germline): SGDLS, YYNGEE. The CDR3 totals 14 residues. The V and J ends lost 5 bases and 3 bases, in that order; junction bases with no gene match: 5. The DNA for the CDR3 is TGTGCCAGCAGGTCAGCGGGATACTACAATGAGCAGTTCTTC. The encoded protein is CASRSAGYYNEQFF.

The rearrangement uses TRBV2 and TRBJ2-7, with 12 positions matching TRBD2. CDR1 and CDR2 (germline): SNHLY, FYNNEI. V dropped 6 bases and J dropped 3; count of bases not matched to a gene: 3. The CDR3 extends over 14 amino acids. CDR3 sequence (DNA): TGTGCCAGCAGAAGGACTAGCGGGAACTACGAGCAGTACTTC. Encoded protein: CASRRTSGNYEQYF.

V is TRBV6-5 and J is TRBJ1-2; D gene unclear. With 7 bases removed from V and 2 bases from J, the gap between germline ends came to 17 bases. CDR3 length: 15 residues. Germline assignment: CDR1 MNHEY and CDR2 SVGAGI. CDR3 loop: CASTRTRHSNYGYTF. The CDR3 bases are TGTGCCAGCACAAGGACTAGGCATTCGAACTATGGCTACACCTTC.

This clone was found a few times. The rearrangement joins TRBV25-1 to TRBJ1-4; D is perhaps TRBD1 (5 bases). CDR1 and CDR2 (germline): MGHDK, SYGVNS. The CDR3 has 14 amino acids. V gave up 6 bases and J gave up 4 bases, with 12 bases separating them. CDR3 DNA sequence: TGTGCCAGCAGCAGCTCGGGGGGTAATGAAAAACTGTTTTTT. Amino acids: CASSSSGGNEKLFF.

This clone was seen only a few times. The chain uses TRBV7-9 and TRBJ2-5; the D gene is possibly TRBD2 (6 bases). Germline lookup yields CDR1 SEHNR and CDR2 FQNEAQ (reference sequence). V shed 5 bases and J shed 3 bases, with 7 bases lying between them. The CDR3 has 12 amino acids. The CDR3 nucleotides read TGTGCCAGCAGCGGGACTGAAGAGACCCAGTACTTC. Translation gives CASSGTEETQYF.

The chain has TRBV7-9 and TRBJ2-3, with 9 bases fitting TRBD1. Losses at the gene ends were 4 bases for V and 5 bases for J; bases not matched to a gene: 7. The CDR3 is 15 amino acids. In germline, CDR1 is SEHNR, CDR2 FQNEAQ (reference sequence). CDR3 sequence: CASSSGDRVRDTQYF. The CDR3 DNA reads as TGTGCCAGCAGCTCCGGGGACAGGGTGAGAGATACGCAGTATTTT. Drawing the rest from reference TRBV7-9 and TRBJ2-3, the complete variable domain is DTGVSQNPRHKITKRGQNVTFRCDPISEHNRLYWYRQTLGQGPEFLTYFQNEAQLEKSRLLSDRFSAERPKGSFSTLEIQRTEQGDSAMYLCASSSGDRVRDTQYFGPGTRLTVL.

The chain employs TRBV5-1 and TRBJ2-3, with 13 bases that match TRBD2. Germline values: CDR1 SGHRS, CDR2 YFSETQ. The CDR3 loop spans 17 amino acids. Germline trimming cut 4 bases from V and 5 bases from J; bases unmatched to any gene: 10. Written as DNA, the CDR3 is TGCGCCAGCAGCACCCAGACTAGCGGGAGGTACGGAGATACGCAGTATTTT. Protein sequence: CASSTQTSGRYGDTQYF.

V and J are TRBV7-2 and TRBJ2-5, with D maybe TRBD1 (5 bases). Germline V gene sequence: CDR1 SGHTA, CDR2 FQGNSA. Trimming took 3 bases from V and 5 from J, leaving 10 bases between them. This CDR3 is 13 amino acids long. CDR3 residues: CASSLTESETQYF. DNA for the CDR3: TGTGCCAGCAGCTTGACAGAATCCGAGACCCAGTACTTC.

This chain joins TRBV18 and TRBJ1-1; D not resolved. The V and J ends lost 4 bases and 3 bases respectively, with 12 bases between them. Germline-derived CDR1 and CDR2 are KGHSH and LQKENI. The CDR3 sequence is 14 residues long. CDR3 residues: CASSLLGDHTEAFF. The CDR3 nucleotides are TGTGCCAGCTCACTACTCGGGGATCACACTGAAGCTTTCTTT.

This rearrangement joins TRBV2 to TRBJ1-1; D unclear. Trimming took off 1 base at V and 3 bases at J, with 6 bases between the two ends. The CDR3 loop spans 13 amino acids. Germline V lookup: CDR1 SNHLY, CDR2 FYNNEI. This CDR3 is CASSEVSDTEAFF. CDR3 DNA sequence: TGTGCCAGCAGTGAAGTATCAGACACTGAAGCTTTCTTT.

DNA of the CDR3: TGTGCCAGCACATTCTCCTACGAGCAGTACTTC. Protein: CASTFSYEQYF. This rearrangement joins TRBV6-1 to TRBJ2-7, with unresolved D. V was clipped by 7 bases and J by 0 bases, with 4 bases between them. CDR3 length equals 11 residues. Germline CDR1 is MNHNS and CDR2 is SASEGT.

The CDR3 DNA is TGTGCCAGTAAGGGGGGGGCAACTAATGAAAAACTGTTTTTT. Protein product: CASKGGATNEKLFF. The chain is built from TRBV6-5 and TRBJ1-4; TRBD1 is a possible D gene (6 bases). This CDR3 contains 14 residues. V lost 9 bases, J lost 0 bases, and 11 bases lay in between. Per germline, CDR1 MNHEY and CDR2 SVGAGI.

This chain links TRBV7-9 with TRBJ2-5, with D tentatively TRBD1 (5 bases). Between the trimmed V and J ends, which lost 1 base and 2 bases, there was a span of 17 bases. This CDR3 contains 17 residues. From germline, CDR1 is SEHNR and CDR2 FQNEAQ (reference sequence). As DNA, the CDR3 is TGTGCCAGCAGCTTAGATAAGGGGCTGACCTTACAAGAGACCCAGTACTTC. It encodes CASSLDKGLTLQETQYF. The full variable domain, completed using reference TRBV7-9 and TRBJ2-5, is DTGVSQNPRHKITKRGQNVTFRCDPISEHNRLYWYRQTLGQGPEFLTYFQNEAQLEKSRLLSDRFSAERPKGSFSTLEIQRTEQGDSAMYLCASSLDKGLTLQETQYFGPGTRLLVL.

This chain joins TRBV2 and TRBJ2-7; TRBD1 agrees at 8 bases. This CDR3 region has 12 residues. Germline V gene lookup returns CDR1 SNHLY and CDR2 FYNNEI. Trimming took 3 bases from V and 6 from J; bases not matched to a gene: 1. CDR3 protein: CASSETGVEQYF. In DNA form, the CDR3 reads TGTGCCAGCAGTGAGACAGGGGTCGAGCAGTACTTC.

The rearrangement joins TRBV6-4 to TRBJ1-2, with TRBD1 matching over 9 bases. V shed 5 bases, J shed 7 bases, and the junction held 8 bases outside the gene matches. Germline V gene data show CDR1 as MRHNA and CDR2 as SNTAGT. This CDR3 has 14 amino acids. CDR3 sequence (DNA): TGTGCCAGCAGTTTAACAGGGGGCGCGGGTGGCTACACCTTC. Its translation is CASSLTGGAGGYTF.

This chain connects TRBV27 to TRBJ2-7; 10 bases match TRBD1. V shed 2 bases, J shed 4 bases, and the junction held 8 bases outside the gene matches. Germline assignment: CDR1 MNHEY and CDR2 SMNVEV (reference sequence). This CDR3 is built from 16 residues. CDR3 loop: CASSLPGTGEIYEQYF. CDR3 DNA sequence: TGTGCCAGCAGTTTACCCGGGACAGGGGAAATTTACGAGCAGTACTTC.

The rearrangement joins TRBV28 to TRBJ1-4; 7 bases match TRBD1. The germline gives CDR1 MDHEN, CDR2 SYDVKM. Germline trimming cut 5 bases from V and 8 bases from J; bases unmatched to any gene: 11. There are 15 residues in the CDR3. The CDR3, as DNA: TGTGCCAGCAGTCCGCCGGGACAGCGGATGGAAAAACTGTTTTTT. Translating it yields CASSPPGQRMEKLFF.

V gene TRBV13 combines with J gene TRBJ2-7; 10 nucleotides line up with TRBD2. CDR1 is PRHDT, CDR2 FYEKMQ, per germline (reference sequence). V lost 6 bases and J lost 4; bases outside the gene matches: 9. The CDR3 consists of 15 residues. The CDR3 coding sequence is TGTGCCAGCAGGGTATGGACTAGCGGCGGATACGAGCAGTACTTC. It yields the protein CASRVWTSGGYEQYF.

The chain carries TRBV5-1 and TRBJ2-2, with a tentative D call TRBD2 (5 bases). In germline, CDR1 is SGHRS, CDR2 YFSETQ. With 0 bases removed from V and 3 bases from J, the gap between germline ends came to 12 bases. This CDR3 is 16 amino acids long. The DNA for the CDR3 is TGCGCCAGCAGCTTGGATCGAATGGGAGACACCGGGGAGCTGTTTTTT. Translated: CASSLDRMGDTGELFF.

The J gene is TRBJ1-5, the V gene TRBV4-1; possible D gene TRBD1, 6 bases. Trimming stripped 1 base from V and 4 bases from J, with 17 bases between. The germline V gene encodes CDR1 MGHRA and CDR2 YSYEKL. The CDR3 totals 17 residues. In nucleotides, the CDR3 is TGCGCCAGCAGCCAAGGCCGTGACAGGAGATTAAATCAGCCCCAGCATTTT. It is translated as CASSQGRDRRLNQPQHF.

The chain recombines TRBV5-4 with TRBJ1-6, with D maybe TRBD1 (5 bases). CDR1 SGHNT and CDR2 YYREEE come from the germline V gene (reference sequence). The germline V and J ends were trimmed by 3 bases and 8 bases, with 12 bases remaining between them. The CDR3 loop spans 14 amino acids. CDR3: CASSSDIADSPLHF. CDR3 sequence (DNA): TGTGCCAGCAGCTCGGACATAGCTGATTCACCCCTCCACTTT.